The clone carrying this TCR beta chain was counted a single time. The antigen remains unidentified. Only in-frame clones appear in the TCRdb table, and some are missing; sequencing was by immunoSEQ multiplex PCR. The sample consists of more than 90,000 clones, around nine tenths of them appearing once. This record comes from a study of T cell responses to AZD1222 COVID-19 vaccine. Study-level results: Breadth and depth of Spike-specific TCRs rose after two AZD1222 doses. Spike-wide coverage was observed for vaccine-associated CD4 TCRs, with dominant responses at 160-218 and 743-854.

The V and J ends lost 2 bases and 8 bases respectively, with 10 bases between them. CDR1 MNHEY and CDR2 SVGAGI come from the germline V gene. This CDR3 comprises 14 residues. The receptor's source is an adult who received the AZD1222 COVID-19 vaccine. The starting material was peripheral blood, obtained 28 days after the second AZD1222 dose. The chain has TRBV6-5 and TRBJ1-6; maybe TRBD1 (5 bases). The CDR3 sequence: CASSYPGGYSPLHF. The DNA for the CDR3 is TGTGCCAGCAGTTACCCCGGGGGATATTCACCCCTCCACTTT.